Following are 5 T cell receptor beta chains from one sample sequenced in a study of T-cell memory formation after mild COVID-19 (dated by TCRdb to the early 2020s). Library preparation used 5' RACE. These reads were obtained on an Illumina NovaSeq 6000. TCRdb trimmed the raw reads at Q25, called clones with MiXCR and kept productive beta chains. Duplicate CDR3 protein sequences are folded into a single record with the most common DNA and genes. Counted in this sample were fewer than 350,000 distinct CDR3 sequences; roughly 17% of them appeared once. The leading ten clones occupy roughly 24% of the sample. The sample comprised PBMCs or a T cell subset sorted from them (not recorded which). The receptors here all came from a young man who had mild COVID-19 (a few samples of this study predate the infection). The sample titles of this study are shuffled in the database, so cell type and time point are left out; the donor was told from shared clones.

V usage is TRBV19 and J usage is TRBJ1-6; TRBD1 might be the D (5 bases). This CDR3 comprises 15 residues. CDR1 and CDR2 (germline): LNHDA, SQIVND (reference sequence). The V end lost 4 bases, the J end lost 7 bases, and 14 bases lay between the germline ends. In nucleotides, the CDR3 is TGTGCCAGTAGTACGACCGGGACCGGGAATTCACCCCTCCACTTT. This encodes CASSTTGTGNSPLHF.

This chain links TRBV5-1 with TRBJ2-4; TRBD1 matches 9 bases. The CDR3 has 14 residues. V was pared by 4 bases and J by 7 bases, with 6 bases of the junction left unmatched. From germline, CDR1 is SGHRS and CDR2 YFSETQ. The CDR3 DNA follows: TGCGCCAGCAGCGCGGACAGGGGAGGCAACATTCAGTACTTC. Its translation is CASSADRGGNIQYF.

This clonotype showed up many times. V and J are TRBV12-3 or TRBV12-4 and TRBJ1-5; D might be TRBD1 (5 bases). V lost 10 bases, J lost 9 bases, and 19 bases lay in between. The CDR3 is 13 amino acids. DNA of the CDR3: TGTGCCACCCAGGCGGGGCGGTTCGGGCCCCAGCATTTT. Amino acid sequence: CATQAGRFGPQHF.

The chain employs TRBV6-2 or TRBV6-3 and TRBJ2-7, with 10 bases fitting TRBD2. Losses at the gene ends were 6 bases for V and 8 bases for J; bases not matched to a gene: 10. This CDR3 is 14 amino acids long. Germline assignment: CDR1 MNHEY and CDR2 SVGEGT. The DNA for the CDR3 is TGTGCCAGCAGCCCCGGAGCGGGGGGGCCGCAGCAGTACGTC. Translated: CASSPGAGGPQQYV.

The CDR3 bases are TGCGCCAGCAGACGCGGGACAGGGGCGAACACCGGGGAGCTGTTTTTT. Its translation: CASRRGTGANTGELFF. The rearrangement links TRBV5-1 to TRBJ2-2; the match to TRBD1 covers 10 bases. Trimming cost V 5 bases and J 0 bases; bases outside gene matches: 4. The CDR3 totals 16 residues. The germline V gene has CDR1 SGHRS and CDR2 YFSETQ.